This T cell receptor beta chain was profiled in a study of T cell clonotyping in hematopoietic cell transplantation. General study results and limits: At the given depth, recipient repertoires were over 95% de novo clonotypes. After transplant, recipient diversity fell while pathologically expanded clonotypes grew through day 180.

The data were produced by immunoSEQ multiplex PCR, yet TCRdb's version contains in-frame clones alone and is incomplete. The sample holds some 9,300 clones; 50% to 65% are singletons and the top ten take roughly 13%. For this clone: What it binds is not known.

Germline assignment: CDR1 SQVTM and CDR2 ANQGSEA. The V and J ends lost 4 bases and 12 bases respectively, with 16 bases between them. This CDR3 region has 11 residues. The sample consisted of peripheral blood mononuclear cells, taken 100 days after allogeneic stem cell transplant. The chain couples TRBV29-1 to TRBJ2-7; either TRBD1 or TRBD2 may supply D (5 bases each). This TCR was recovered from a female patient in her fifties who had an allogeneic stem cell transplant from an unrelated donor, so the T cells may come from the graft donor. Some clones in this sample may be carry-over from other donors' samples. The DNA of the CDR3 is TGCAGCGTTGTTGACGGGGCAAGAGGGTACTTC. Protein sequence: CSVVDGARGYF.